What follows are 30 T cell receptor beta chains derived from one specimen sequenced in a study of spatial heterogeneity in lung cancer. Time point described: sample taken at primary tumor resection. TCRdb ran MiXCR on the 5' RACE reads and lists one entry per CDR3 protein. The profile shows around 89,000 distinct CDR3 sequences, 10% to 15% of them singletons. The sample consisted of PBMCs, taken at surgery. These TCRs come from a male donor with early-stage non-small cell lung cancer.

This chain connects TRBV27 to TRBJ1-1; tentative D call: TRBD1 (6 bases). This CDR3 region has 14 residues. The V end lost 6 bases, the J end lost 2 bases, and 13 bases lay between the germline ends. Germline V gene lookup returns CDR1 MNHEY and CDR2 SMNVEV (reference sequence). This chain's CDR3 is CASRSTGTNTEAFF. The DNA of the CDR3 is TGTGCCAGCAGGTCCACAGGGACCAACACTGAAGCTTTCTTT.

This clonotype was counted many times. For the CDR3, the DNA is TGTGCCAGCAGAAGACTAGCGGGGGCCTACGAGCAGTACTTC. Residues: CASRRLAGAYEQYF. The chain joins TRBV6-2 or TRBV6-3 to TRBJ2-7; 12 nucleotides align to TRBD2. V lost 6 bases to trimming and J lost 2 bases; unmatched junction nucleotides: 2. The CDR3 is 14 amino acids. In germline, CDR1 is MNHEY, CDR2 SVGEGT.

This clonotype was picked up a small number of times. The V gene is TRBV20-1, the J gene TRBJ2-3; D tentatively fits TRBD1 or TRBD2 (5 bases each). The CDR3 spans 13 residues. Germline CDR1 DFQATT, CDR2 SNEGSKA (reference sequence). Trimming cost V 4 bases and J 2 bases, with 10 bases left between them. The CDR3 nucleotides are TGCAGTGCTAATTACGGGACCACAGATACGCAGTATTTT. Residues: CSANYGTTDTQYF.

This clonotype was counted only a few times. The rearrangement uses TRBV11-2 and TRBJ2-2; D ambiguous. V gave up 5 bases and J gave up 4 bases, with 11 bases separating them. Germline V gene lookup returns CDR1 SGHAT and CDR2 FQNNGV. The CDR3 covers 14 residues. CDR3 bases: TGTGCCAGCAGCCCCCTGAGCAGCACCGGGGAGCTGTTTTTT. Translated: CASSPLSSTGELFF.

The chain carries TRBV5-1 and TRBJ2-7; D unresolved. This CDR3 is 13 amino acids long. Germline V gives CDR1 SGHRS, CDR2 YFSETQ. V was cut by 5 bases and J by 7 bases, with 16 bases left in between. Written as DNA, the CDR3 is TGCGCCAGCAGGGCAGCCCTCCCTACGGAGCAGTACTTC. It codes for CASRAALPTEQYF.

This chain links TRBV5-6 with TRBJ2-7; 12 nucleotides line up with TRBD2. The junction had 6 bases not matched to a gene; V was cut back by 2 bases and J by 0 bases. Germline-derived CDR1 and CDR2 are SGHDT and YYEEEE. This CDR3 spans 17 amino acids. CDR3 nucleotides: TGTGCCAGCAGCTTTTGGACTAGCGGGGCGACCTCCTACGAGCAGTACTTC. This sequence encodes CASSFWTSGATSYEQYF.

The rearrangement links TRBV15 to TRBJ1-6; 7 nucleotides align to TRBD1. The CDR3 sequence is 16 residues long. V trimming: 0 bases; J trimming: 7 bases; junction bases outside the gene matches: 6. Germline-derived CDR1 and CDR2 are LNHNV and YYDKDF (reference sequence). In DNA, the CDR3 is TGTGCCACCAGCAGAGATTTGACAGGGTCGAATTCACCCCTCCACTTT. The encoded protein is CATSRDLTGSNSPLHF.

V and J are TRBV6-2 or TRBV6-3 and TRBJ1-1, with 8 bases aligning to TRBD1. V dropped 4 bases and J dropped 3; count of bases not matched to a gene: 4. The CDR3 is 14 residues long. The germline V gene has CDR1 MNHEY and CDR2 SVGEGT. CDR3 loop: CASSWPTGDTEAFF. CDR3 nucleotide sequence: TGTGCCAGCAGTTGGCCGACAGGGGACACTGAAGCTTTCTTT.

The chain couples TRBV6-2 or TRBV6-3 to TRBJ2-7; possibly TRBD1 for D (6 bases). The CDR3 spans 12 residues. V was shortened by 6 bases and J by 5 bases, with 11 bases between the two germline ends. CDR1 is MNHEY, CDR2 SVGEGT, per germline. CDR3 loop: CASSQGFHEQYF. CDR3 nucleotide sequence: TGTGCCAGCAGCCAGGGGTTTCACGAGCAGTACTTC.

This clonotype has ten or more counts. V is TRBV7-8 and J is TRBJ1-2; weak D call: TRBD1 (5 bases). The CDR3 consists of 13 residues. The V gene lost 1 base and the J gene lost 5 bases, with 8 bases spanning the gap. In germline, CDR1 is SGHVS, CDR2 FQNEAQ. This chain's CDR3 is CASSLGDDYGYTF. Written as DNA, the CDR3 is TGTGCCAGCAGCTTAGGGGACGATTATGGCTACACCTTC.

The J gene is TRBJ2-4, the V gene TRBV11-3; TRBD1 matches at 10 bases. Looked up from germline, CDR1 is SGHNT and CDR2 is YENEEA. The CDR3 contains 18 residues. The V gene end was trimmed by 4 bases and the J gene end by 2 bases; junction bases not matched to a gene: 11. CDR3 in DNA: TGTGCCAGCAGCTCGCGACAGGGGGCTAATGATTCCAAAAACATTCAGTACTTC. As protein: CASSSRQGANDSKNIQYF.

This chain joins TRBV29-1 and TRBJ2-7; 12 bases are shared with TRBD2. Germline V CDR1 and CDR2: SQVTM, ANQGSEA. This CDR3 is built from 14 residues. Trimming at V came to 6 bases and at J to 4 bases, leaving 7 bases not matched to a gene. CDR3 region: CSVEGLAGVYEQYF. The CDR3 DNA sequence: TGCAGCGTCGAGGGACTAGCGGGCGTTTACGAGCAGTACTTC.

CDR3: CSVVGTITDTQYF. The CDR3 DNA reads TGCAGCGTTGTCGGGACAATCACAGATACGCAGTATTTT. The rearrangement links TRBV29-1 to TRBJ2-3, with TRBD1 as a possible D gene (6 bases). Trimming cost V 4 bases and J 2 bases, with 10 bases left between them. The CDR3 extends over 13 amino acids. In germline, CDR1 is SQVTM, CDR2 ANQGSEA.

There are a few counts of this clonotype. The CDR3 DNA follows: TGTGCCAGCAGTCCCCCGCCCTCTAGCGGGGGGGCCTTGGGGGAGCTGTTTTTT. It encodes CASSPPPSSGGALGELFF. This chain links TRBV6-6 with TRBJ2-2, with 12 positions matching TRBD2. Germline CDR1 MNHNY, CDR2 SVGAGI (reference sequence). This CDR3 has 18 amino acids. Trimming removed 5 bases from V and 8 bases from J; junction bases left unmatched: 15.

The table lists this clonotype with many counts. V is TRBV6-2 or TRBV6-3 and J is TRBJ2-7; TRBD1 is a possible D gene (5 bases). The CDR3 is made up of 13 amino acids. Trimming removed 4 bases at V and 6 bases at J, with 13 bases between. Germline CDR1 reads MNHEY; CDR2 reads SVGEGT. The CDR3 bases are TGTGCCAGCAGTTTTATCAGGGCGAGCGAGCAGTACTTC. Amino acids: CASSFIRASEQYF.

This clonotype was seen at least ten times. This chain joins TRBV27 and TRBJ2-7; TRBD2 aligns across 9 bases. CDR3 length: 15 residues. Trimming at V came to 8 bases and at J to 5 bases, leaving 13 bases not matched to a gene. Germline values: CDR1 MNHEY, CDR2 SMNVEV (reference sequence). CDR3: CASAARAGGPDEQYF. The CDR3 DNA follows: TGTGCCAGCGCCGCCCGGGCGGGAGGGCCCGACGAGCAGTACTTC.

V usage is TRBV7-2 and J usage is TRBJ2-2; D may match TRBD1 or TRBD2 (5 bases each). The CDR3 is 14 residues long. Looked up from germline, CDR1 is SGHTA and CDR2 is FQGNSA. Trimming took off 4 bases at V and 2 bases at J, with 8 bases between the two ends. For the CDR3, the DNA is TGTGCCAGCAGCTCGGGACGAAACACCGGGGAGCTGTTTTTT. Translating it yields CASSSGRNTGELFF.

The V and J genes are TRBV6-2 or TRBV6-3 and TRBJ1-4; D is unresolved. Trimming took 6 bases from V and 0 from J, leaving 11 bases between them. CDR1 is MNHEY, CDR2 SVGEGT, per germline. The CDR3 contains 15 residues. CDR3 DNA sequence: TGTGCCAGCAGCACGGTGGCAGCAACTAATGAAAAACTGTTTTTT. Translating it yields CASSTVAATNEKLFF.

This clonotype was seen many times. This chain uses TRBV7-9 with TRBJ2-1; tentatively, D is TRBD1 (5 bases). Germline V gives CDR1 SEHNR, CDR2 FQNEAQ (reference sequence). The CDR3 runs 16 residues. V lost 2 bases and J 4 bases, leaving 15 bases between the germline ends. As DNA, the CDR3 is TGTGCCAGCAGCTTAAGAGAAGGGGCGCCTTACAATGAGCAGTTCTTC. It codes for CASSLREGAPYNEQFF.

This clonotype was observed a handful of times. This sequence joins TRBV20-1 and TRBJ2-1; 13 bases match TRBD2. V lost 4 bases to trimming and J lost 9 bases; unmatched junction nucleotides: 6. CDR1 is DFQATT, CDR2 SNEGSKA, per germline (reference sequence). The CDR3 totals 14 residues. The CDR3 is CSATLAGGPTEQFF. In nucleotides, the CDR3 is TGCAGTGCTACACTAGCGGGAGGGCCGACTGAGCAGTTCTTC.

This clonotype was recorded at least ten times. The chain joins TRBV5-5 to TRBJ2-4; D might be TRBD2 (5 bases). The CDR3 extends over 12 amino acids. The germline V gene encodes CDR1 SGHKS and CDR2 YYEKEE (reference sequence). Trimming removed 0 bases at V and 7 bases at J, with 5 bases between. CDR3 protein: CASSLGGNIQYF. DNA of the CDR3: TGTGCCAGCAGCTTGGGAGGGAACATTCAGTACTTC.

This clonotype was seen many times. DNA of the CDR3: TGTGCCAGCAGTTTGGGAGCGGGTATAGATACGCAGTATTTT. Translating gives CASSLGAGIDTQYF. The gene calls are TRBV28 and TRBJ2-3, with D possibly TRBD2 on 6 matching bases. The germline gives CDR1 MDHEN, CDR2 SYDVKM. CDR3 size: 14 residues. V dropped 3 bases and J dropped 5 bases, with 12 bases sitting between them.

The chain uses TRBV10-3 and TRBJ2-3; D may match TRBD1 or TRBD2 (5 bases each). The CDR3 extends over 14 amino acids. The germline V gene encodes CDR1 ENHRY and CDR2 SYGVKD. V was clipped by 6 bases and J by 6 bases, with 16 bases between them. DNA for the CDR3: TGTGCCATCAGGGGACCATCCGAGGGGGATACGCAGTATTTT. Its protein product is CAIRGPSEGDTQYF.

The J gene is TRBJ2-5, the V gene TRBV7-9; 7 positions agree with TRBD1. The CDR3 is 14 residues long. Germline lookup yields CDR1 SEHNR and CDR2 FQNEAQ (reference sequence). J gave up 1 base and V 5 bases, and 4 bases lay outside the gene matches. The CDR3 sequence: CASSLRDSQETQYF. The CDR3 DNA follows: TGTGCCAGCAGCCTCCGGGACAGCCAAGAGACCCAGTACTTC.

V and J are TRBV30 and TRBJ2-5; D is perhaps TRBD1 (6 bases). V gave up 5 bases and J gave up 5 bases, with 15 bases separating them. The CDR3 covers 13 residues. CDR1 is GTSNPN and CDR2 is SVGIG in the germline V gene (reference sequence). The CDR3 spells CAWLIQGSETQYF. In nucleotides, the CDR3 is TGTGCCTGGCTCATACAGGGATCGGAGACCCAGTACTTC.

A single count supports this clonotype. CDR3 residues: CASSFGQLLFLYEQYF. CDR3 bases: TGTGCCAGCAGTTTTGGACAGCTTCTCTTCCTCTACGAGCAGTACTTC. The chain links TRBV6-2 or TRBV6-3 to TRBJ2-7; D perhaps matches TRBD1 (6 bases). CDR3 length: 16 amino acids. V was clipped by 4 bases and J by 3 bases, with 19 bases between them. CDR1 MNHEY and CDR2 SVGEGT come from the germline V gene.

The chain combines TRBV12-3 or TRBV12-4 with TRBJ2-1, with D possibly matching TRBD1 (6 bases). With 2 bases removed from V and 10 bases from J, the gap between germline ends came to 15 bases. The CDR3 runs 14 residues. CDR3 loop: CASSLTATGLEQFF. The DNA of the CDR3 is TGTGCCAGCAGTTTAACGGCGACAGGCTTAGAGCAGTTCTTC.

The chain employs TRBV27 and TRBJ1-6; the match to TRBD1 covers 8 bases. V dropped 5 bases and J dropped 4; count of bases not matched to a gene: 10. The CDR3 is made up of 17 amino acids. CDR1 and CDR2 (germline): MNHEY, SMNVEV (reference sequence). CDR3 protein: CASSQAGGAVYNSPLHF. CDR3 coding DNA: TGTGCCAGCAGTCAAGCAGGGGGCGCGGTGTATAATTCACCCCTCCACTTT.

This clonotype showed up just a few times. This chain links TRBV7-2 with TRBJ2-3; 9 positions match TRBD2. V lost 4 bases and J lost 1; bases outside the gene matches: 6. Germline V gene data show CDR1 as SGHTA and CDR2 as FQGNSA. CDR3 length: 16 amino acids. CDR3 protein: CASSWTRTSGTDTQYF. As DNA, the CDR3 is TGTGCCAGCAGCTGGACTAGGACTAGCGGCACAGATACGCAGTATTTT.

The chain links TRBV7-3 to TRBJ2-1; D gene ambiguous. V was shortened by 5 bases and J by 10 bases, with 15 bases between the two germline ends. CDR1 is SGHTA, CDR2 FQGTGA, per germline. The CDR3 is 13 amino acids. CDR3 loop: CASSPPAELEQFF. The CDR3 DNA reads TGTGCCAGCAGCCCCCCGGCAGAACTAGAGCAGTTCTTC. Combining the CDR3 with reference TRBV7-3 and TRBJ2-1 gives the whole variable domain GAGVSQTPSNKVTEKGKYVELRCDPISGHTALYWYRQSLGQGPEFLIYFQGTGAADDSGLPNDRFFAVRPEGSVSTLKIQRTERGDSAVYLCASSPPAELEQFFGPGTRLTVL.